Listed here is a single TCR beta chain. Its antigen is as yet unknown. TCRdb reprocessed the 5' RACE reads via MiXCR and lists one record per CDR3 protein. The sample holds under 250,000 distinct CDR3 sequences, 9.5% to 10% seen once. This record belongs to a study of T-cell memory formation after mild COVID-19. The germline gives CDR1 MNHEY, CDR2 SVGAGI. V dropped 4 bases and J dropped 7; count of bases not matched to a gene: 9. The CDR3 length is 15 residues. Study results and caveats: CD4/CD8 balance characterized clones contracting day 15 to 85, and CD4+ skew characterized later expanders.

The TCR originated in a man between 18 and 35 years old who had mild COVID-19 (a few samples of this study predate the infection). Cell type and time point are not known. The source material was PBMCs or a T cell subset sorted from them (not recorded which). The V gene is TRBV6-5, the J gene TRBJ2-2; 7 bases line up with TRBD2. The DNA of the CDR3 is TGTGCCAGCAGTTCGAGCGGGGCCTATTTCGGGGAGCTGTTTTTT. It encodes CASSSSGAYFGELFF.